The rows below give T cell receptor beta chains drawn from one sample of a study of OX40 agonist ivuxolimab in advanced cancers. The data were produced by immunoSEQ multiplex PCR, yet TCRdb's version contains in-frame clones alone and is incomplete. This sample has over 55,000 clones; around four fifths occur once, and the top ten carry 2.4%. The material sequenced was CD4+ or CD8+ T cells sorted from blood, taken in a trial of the OX40 agonist ivuxolimab. These receptors were taken from an adult with an advanced solid tumor such as melanoma, head and neck, liver or kidney cancer. The conserved cysteine and the conserved F or W are not part of the CDR3 here. The order of the fields is J gene, V gene, CDR3 protein.

j_gene: TRBJ1-3
v_gene: TRBV5-6
CDR3aa: ASSLVGRSFPGNTIY

j_gene: TRBJ1-2
v_gene: TRBV5-1
CDR3aa: ASRSAQGRNYGYT

j_gene: TRBJ2-7
v_gene: TRBV19
CDR3aa: ASSMRVSLPYEQY

j_gene: TRBJ2-1
v_gene: TRBV7-2
CDR3aa: ASSLVRDEQF

j_gene: TRBJ2-2
v_gene: TRBV6-5
CDR3aa: ASSYIPSGPGELF

j_gene: TRBJ1-2
v_gene: TRBV29-1
CDR3aa: SATGPNNYGYT

j_gene: TRBJ2-5
v_gene: TRBV14
CDR3aa: ASSQDPRRGRETQY

j_gene: TRBJ1-1
v_gene: TRBV6-6
CDR3aa: ASRAGINTEAF

j_gene: TRBJ2-3
v_gene: TRBV5-1
CDR3aa: ASSQEGRGRTDTQY

j_gene: TRBJ2-2
v_gene: TRBV27
CDR3aa: ASSYRTSGANTGELF

j_gene: TRBJ2-7
v_gene: TRBV27
CDR3aa: ASSSKGHREQY

j_gene: TRBJ2-7
v_gene: TRBV11-2
CDR3aa: ASSLGPTQY

j_gene: TRBJ1-6
v_gene: TRBV10-3
CDR3aa: AISEGTGGSPLH

j_gene: TRBJ2-5
v_gene: TRBV4-2
CDR3aa: ASSQAFDGGQETQY